This TCR beta chain was profiled in a study of OX40 agonist ivuxolimab in advanced cancers. Germline V gene data show CDR1 as SGHTA and CDR2 as FQGNSA. The CDR3 is made up of 14 amino acids. Patients with autoimmune history or systemic immunosuppression were excluded. This table comes from immunoSEQ multiplex PCR, and its TCRdb copy is limited to in-frame clones, with some not included. The sample lists about 48,000 clones, approximately 84% occurring once. The receptor was derived from an adult with an advanced solid tumor such as melanoma, head and neck, liver or kidney cancer. The chain links TRBV7-2 to TRBJ2-5; a weak D match, TRBD1 (6 bases). The better agreement between TRBJ2-7 and the DNA end casts doubt on the J call. The source material was CD4+ or CD8+ T cells sorted from blood, sampled in a trial of the OX40 agonist ivuxolimab. Written as DNA, the CDR3 is TGTGCCAGCAGCTTACGACAGGCACCCTACGAGCAGTACTTC. Translated: CASSLRQAPYEQYF.